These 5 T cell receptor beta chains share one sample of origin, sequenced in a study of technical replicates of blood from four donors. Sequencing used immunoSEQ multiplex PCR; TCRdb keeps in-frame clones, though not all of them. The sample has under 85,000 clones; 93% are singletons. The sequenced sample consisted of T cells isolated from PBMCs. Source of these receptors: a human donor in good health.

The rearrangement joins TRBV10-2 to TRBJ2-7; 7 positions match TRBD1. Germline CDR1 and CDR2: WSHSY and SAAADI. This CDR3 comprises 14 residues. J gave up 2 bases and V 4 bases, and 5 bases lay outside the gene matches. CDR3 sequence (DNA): TGCGCCAGCAGTGCCTCGACAGGGACCTACGAGCAGTACTTC. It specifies CASSASTGTYEQYF.

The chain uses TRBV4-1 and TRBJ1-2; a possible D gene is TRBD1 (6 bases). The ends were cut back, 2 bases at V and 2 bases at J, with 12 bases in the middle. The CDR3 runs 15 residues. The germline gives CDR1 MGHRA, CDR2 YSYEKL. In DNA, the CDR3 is TGCGCCAGCAGCCAAAATACACAGGGAAACTATGGCTACACCTTC. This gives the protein CASSQNTQGNYGYTF.

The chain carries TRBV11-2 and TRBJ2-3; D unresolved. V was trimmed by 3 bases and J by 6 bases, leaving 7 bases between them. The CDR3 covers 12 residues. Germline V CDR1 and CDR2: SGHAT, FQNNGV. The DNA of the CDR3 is TGTGCCAGCAGCTTGGCCAGGGATACGCAGTATTTT. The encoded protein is CASSLARDTQYF.

The CDR3 region has the DNA TGTGCCAGTAGAGAGCTATTGCGAACGAACACCGGGGAGCTGTTTTTT. Translation gives CASRELLRTNTGELFF. The chain is built from TRBV19 and TRBJ2-2; D remains unclear. V lost 6 bases, J lost 0 bases, and 14 bases lay in between. The CDR3 contains 16 residues. Germline CDR1 and CDR2: LNHDA and SQIVND (reference sequence).

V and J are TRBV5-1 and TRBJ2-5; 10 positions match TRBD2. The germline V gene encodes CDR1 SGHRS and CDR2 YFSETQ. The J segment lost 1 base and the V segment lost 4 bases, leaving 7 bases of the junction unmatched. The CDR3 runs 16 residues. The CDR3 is CASSVGLAELQETQYF. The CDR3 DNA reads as TGCGCCAGCAGCGTTGGACTAGCGGAGCTCCAAGAGACCCAGTACTTC.